The 4 T cell receptor beta chains below come from one sample, sequenced in a study of synovial regulatory T cells in juvenile arthritis. Assay used: immunoSEQ multiplex PCR; TCRdb lists only in-frame clones, some missing. The repertoire table contains 7,500 to 10,000 clones. Material for sequencing was Treg cells from blood. As to subset: remaining (HLA-DR-negative) circulating blood Treg cells. Receptors originate from a donor younger than 30 with juvenile idiopathic arthritis.

This clone ranks as medium-sized (0.01 to 0.1%) in terms of frequency. The chain is built from TRBV6-6 and TRBJ1-6. This CDR3 is 11 amino acids long. The nucleotide record is missing. CDR1 MNHNY and CDR2 SVGAGI come from the germline V gene (reference sequence). The CDR3 spells CASSYPSPLHF.

By frequency, this clone is medium-sized (0.01 to 0.1%). The chain joins TRBV5-6 to TRBJ1-4. The CDR3 spans 11 residues. No DNA appears here. Germline loops: CDR1 SGHDT, CDR2 YYEEEE. CDR3 residues: CASSLDEKLFF.

Judged by frequency, this clone is medium-sized. CDR3 sequence reads: CASGTRTGATDTQYF. This chain connects TRBV7-9 to TRBJ2-3; absent DNA, TCRdb's TRBD1 call cannot be checked. The CDR3 covers 15 residues. This entry has no DNA. Germline-derived CDR1 and CDR2 are SEHNR and FQNEAQ (reference sequence).

V and J are TRBV28 and TRBJ2-3; without DNA, the TCRdb call of TRBD1 cannot be checked. This CDR3 comprises 16 residues. No DNA is given. Germline assignment: CDR1 MDHEN and CDR2 SYDVKM. CDR3 region: CASSSVDRGSPDTQYF.